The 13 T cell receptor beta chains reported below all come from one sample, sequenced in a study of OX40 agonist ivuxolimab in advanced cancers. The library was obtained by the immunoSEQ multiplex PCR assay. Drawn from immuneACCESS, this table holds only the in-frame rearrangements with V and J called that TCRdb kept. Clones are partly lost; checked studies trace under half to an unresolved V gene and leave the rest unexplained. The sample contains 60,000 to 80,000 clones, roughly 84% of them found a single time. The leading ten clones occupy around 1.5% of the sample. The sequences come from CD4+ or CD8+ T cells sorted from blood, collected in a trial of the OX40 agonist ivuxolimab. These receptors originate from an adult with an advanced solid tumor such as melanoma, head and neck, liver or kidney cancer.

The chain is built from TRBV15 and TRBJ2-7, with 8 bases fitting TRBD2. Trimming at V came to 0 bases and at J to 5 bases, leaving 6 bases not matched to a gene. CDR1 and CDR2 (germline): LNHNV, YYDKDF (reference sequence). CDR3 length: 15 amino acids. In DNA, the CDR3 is TGTGCCACCAGCAGAGATCACGGGGGGGTCCACGAGCAGTACTTC. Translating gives CATSRDHGGVHEQYF.

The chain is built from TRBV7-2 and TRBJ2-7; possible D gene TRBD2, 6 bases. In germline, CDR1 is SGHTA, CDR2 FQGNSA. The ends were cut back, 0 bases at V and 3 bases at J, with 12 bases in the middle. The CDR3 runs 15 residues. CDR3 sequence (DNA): TGTGCCAGCAGCTTAGCGTGGGGGGTCGGCTACGAGCAGTACTTC. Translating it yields CASSLAWGVGYEQYF.

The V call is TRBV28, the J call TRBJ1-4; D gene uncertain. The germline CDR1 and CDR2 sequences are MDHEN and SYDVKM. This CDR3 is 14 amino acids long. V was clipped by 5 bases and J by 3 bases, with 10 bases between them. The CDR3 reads CASSPVVANEKLFF. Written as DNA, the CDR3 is TGTGCCAGCAGTCCCGTGGTGGCTAATGAAAAACTGTTTTTT.

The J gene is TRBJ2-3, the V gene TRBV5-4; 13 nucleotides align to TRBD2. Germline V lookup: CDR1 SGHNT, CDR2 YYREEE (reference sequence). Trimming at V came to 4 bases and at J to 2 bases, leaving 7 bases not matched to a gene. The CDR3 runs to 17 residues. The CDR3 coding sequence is TGTGCCAGCAGCCTCTGGACTAGCGGGGGTGCCACAGATACGCAGTATTTT. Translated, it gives CASSLWTSGGATDTQYF.

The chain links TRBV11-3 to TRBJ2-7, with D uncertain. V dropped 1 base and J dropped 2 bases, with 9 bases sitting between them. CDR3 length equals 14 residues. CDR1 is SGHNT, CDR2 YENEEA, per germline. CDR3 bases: TGTGCCAGCAGCTTAGGGGCAGGTCCCTACGAGCAGTACTTC. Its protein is CASSLGAGPYEQYF. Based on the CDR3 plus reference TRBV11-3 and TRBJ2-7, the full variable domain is EAGVVQSPRYKIIEKKQPVAFWCNPISGHNTLYWYLQNLGQGPELLIRYENEEAVDDSQLPKDRFSAERLKGVDSTLKIQPAELGDSAVYLCASSLGAGPYEQYFGPGTRLTVT.

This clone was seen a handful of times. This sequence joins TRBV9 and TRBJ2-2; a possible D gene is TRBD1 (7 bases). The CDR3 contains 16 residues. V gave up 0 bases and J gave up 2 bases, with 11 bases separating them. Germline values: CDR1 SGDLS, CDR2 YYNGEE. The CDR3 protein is CASSVGTGLNTGELFF. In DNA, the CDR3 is TGTGCCAGCAGCGTAGGGACAGGACTAAACACCGGGGAGCTGTTTTTT.

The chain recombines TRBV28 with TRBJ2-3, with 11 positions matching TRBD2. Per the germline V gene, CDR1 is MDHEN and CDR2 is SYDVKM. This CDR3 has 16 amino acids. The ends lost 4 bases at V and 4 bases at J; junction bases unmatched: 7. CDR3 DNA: TGTGCCAGCAGTTCCCCTCTAGCGGGAGGTGCAGATACGCAGTATTTT. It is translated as CASSSPLAGGADTQYF.

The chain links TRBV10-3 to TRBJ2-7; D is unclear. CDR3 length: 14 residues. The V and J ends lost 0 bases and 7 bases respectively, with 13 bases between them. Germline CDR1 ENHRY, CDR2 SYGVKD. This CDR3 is CAISESNGLGEQYF. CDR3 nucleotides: TGTGCCATCAGTGAGTCTAACGGCCTTGGTGAGCAGTACTTC.

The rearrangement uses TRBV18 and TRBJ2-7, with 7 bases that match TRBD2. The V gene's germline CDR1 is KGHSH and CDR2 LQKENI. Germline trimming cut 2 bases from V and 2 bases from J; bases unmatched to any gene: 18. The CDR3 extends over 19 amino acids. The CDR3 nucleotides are TGTGCCAGCTCACCATTTTCAGCGGGGAGCGGGCCTATAACCTACGAGCAGTACTTC. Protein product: CASSPFSAGSGPITYEQYF.

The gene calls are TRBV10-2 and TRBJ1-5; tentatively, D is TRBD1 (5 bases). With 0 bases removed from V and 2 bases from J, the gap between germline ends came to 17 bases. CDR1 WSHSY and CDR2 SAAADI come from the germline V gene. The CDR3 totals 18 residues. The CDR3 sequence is CASSESASGTDGNQPQHF. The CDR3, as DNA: TGCGCCAGCAGTGAGTCGGCTTCCGGGACTGACGGCAATCAGCCCCAGCATTTT.

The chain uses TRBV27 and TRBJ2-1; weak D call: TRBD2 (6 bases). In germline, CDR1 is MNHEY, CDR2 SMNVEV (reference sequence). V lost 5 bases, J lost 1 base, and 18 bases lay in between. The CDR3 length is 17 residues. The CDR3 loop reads CASSPRSGTLSYNEQFF. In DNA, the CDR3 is TGTGCCAGCAGTCCCCGCTCCGGGACTCTTTCCTACAATGAGCAGTTCTTC.

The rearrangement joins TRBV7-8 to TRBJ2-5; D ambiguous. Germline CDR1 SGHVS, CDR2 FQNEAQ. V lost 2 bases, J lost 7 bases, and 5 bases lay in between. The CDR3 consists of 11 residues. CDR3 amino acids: CASSLSLTQYF. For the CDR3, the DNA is TGTGCCAGCAGCTTATCCTTGACCCAGTACTTC.

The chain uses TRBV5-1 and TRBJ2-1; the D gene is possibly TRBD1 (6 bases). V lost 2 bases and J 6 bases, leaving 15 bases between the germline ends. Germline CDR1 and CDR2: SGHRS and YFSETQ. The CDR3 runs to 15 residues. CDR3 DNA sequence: TGCGCCAGCAGCTTCAGAGGGGGAATTGGCAATGAGCAGTTCTTC. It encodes CASSFRGGIGNEQFF.